This entry lists 29 T cell receptor beta chains sequenced from one sample in a study of shared T cell receptors in the human thymus. This table comes from immunoSEQ multiplex PCR, and its TCRdb copy is limited to in-frame clones, with some not included. The table has 640,000 or so clones, around 87% seen once. Separately, the same data were catalogued under a study of human thymus T cells.

Sequenced material: thymocytes. The receptors come from a boy under three years old with a congenital heart defect.

In this sample, this clone turned up a few times. CDR3 sequence reads: CASRDETAIGNTIYF. DNA of the CDR3: TGCGCCAGCAGAGACGAGACAGCGATTGGAAACACCATATATTTT. The chain links TRBV5-1 to TRBJ1-3, with D perhaps TRBD1 (5 bases). The CDR3 is 15 amino acids. Germline lookup yields CDR1 SGHRS and CDR2 YFSETQ. Trimming stripped 5 bases from V and 3 bases from J, with 15 bases between.

In its sample, this clone was seen once. This rearrangement joins TRBV25-1 to TRBJ1-6; 7 positions agree with TRBD1. The CDR3 spans 13 residues. Germline V gene lookup returns CDR1 MGHDK and CDR2 SYGVNS. With 6 bases clipped from V and 12 bases from J, the junction kept 8 bases outside the gene matches. The CDR3 coding sequence is TGTGCCAGCAGCGCACCTGACAGGGAACCCCTCCACTTT. It translates to CASSAPDREPLHF.

The chain links TRBV2 to TRBJ2-5; tentatively, D is TRBD1 (5 bases). The germline gives CDR1 SNHLY, CDR2 FYNNEI. The length of the CDR3 is 17 residues. Deletions cut 1 base from V and 3 bases from J, with 18 bases between. CDR3 region: CASSEGPKQGWEETQYF. The CDR3 coding sequence is TGTGCCAGCAGTGAAGGTCCTAAGCAGGGTTGGGAAGAGACCCAGTACTTC.

The chain recombines TRBV4-1 with TRBJ1-2; maybe TRBD1 (6 bases). Trimming left V 0 bases short and J 4 bases short, with 12 bases between. CDR1 is MGHRA and CDR2 is YSYEKL in the germline V gene. The CDR3 runs to 15 residues. CDR3 sequence (DNA): TGCGCCAGCAGCCAAGATGCGTCAGGGGCCTATGGCTACACCTTC. As protein: CASSQDASGAYGYTF.

The rearrangement links TRBV19 to TRBJ2-2, with a weak D call TRBD2 (5 bases). Trimming removed 3 bases from V and 3 bases from J, with 11 bases in between. CDR3 length: 15 amino acids. The germline CDR1 and CDR2 sequences are LNHDA and SQIVND (reference sequence). The DNA for the CDR3 is TGTGCCAGTAGTATCTGGTCTAGCTACACCGGGGAGCTGTTTTTT. This sequence encodes CASSIWSSYTGELFF.

The rearrangement joins TRBV15 to TRBJ1-4; 10 bases match TRBD1. The CDR3 spans 17 residues. Trimming removed 2 bases from V and 8 bases from J; junction bases left unmatched: 11. Germline loops: CDR1 LNHNV, CDR2 YYDKDF (reference sequence). The CDR3 protein is CATSRQVGQGYQEKLFF. CDR3 nucleotide sequence: TGTGCCACCAGCAGACAAGTGGGACAGGGGTATCAGGAAAAACTGTTTTTT.

The CDR3 coding sequence is TGTGCCAGCAGGACGGGGACAGGGGTACCAGATACGCAGTATTTT. It codes for CASRTGTGVPDTQYF. This sequence joins TRBV7-9 and TRBJ2-3, with 10 bases fitting TRBD1. V lost 6 bases to trimming and J lost 4 bases; unmatched junction nucleotides: 7. CDR1 and CDR2 from the germline V gene are SEHNR and FQNEAQ (reference sequence). The CDR3 has 15 amino acids.

This clone was seen a few times. J is TRBJ1-6 and V is TRBV5-1; 8 bases line up with TRBD1. J gave up 7 bases and V 1 base, and 1 base lay outside the gene matches. The CDR3 runs to 14 residues. From germline, CDR1 is SGHRS and CDR2 YFSETQ. The CDR3 coding sequence is TGCGCCAGCAGCTTGACAGGGGGGAATTCACCCCTCCACTTT. Translated: CASSLTGGNSPLHF.

This chain uses TRBV28 with TRBJ2-1, with D maybe TRBD2 (6 bases). V was clipped by 6 bases and J by 2 bases, with 17 bases between them. The CDR3 sequence is 16 residues long. Germline-derived CDR1 and CDR2 are MDHEN and SYDVKM. As DNA, the CDR3 is TGTGCCAGCAGCAGGAACCGGGACTCCGCCTACAATGAGCAGTTCTTC. Translated, it gives CASSRNRDSAYNEQFF.

V usage is TRBV5-4 and J usage is TRBJ1-3; 9 bases fit TRBD1. The CDR3 runs 16 residues. J was trimmed by 2 bases and V by 1 base; bases with no gene match: 4. The germline gives CDR1 SGHNT, CDR2 YYREEE (reference sequence). The CDR3 sequence: CASSLSGQGTGNTIYF. In DNA, the CDR3 is TGTGCCAGCAGCTTGTCGGGACAGGGAACTGGAAACACCATATATTTT.

This chain links TRBV11-2 with TRBJ1-1, with D tentatively TRBD1 (6 bases). The CDR3 contains 15 residues. CDR1 is SGHAT, CDR2 FQNNGV, per germline. Trimming left V 5 bases short and J 3 bases short, with 16 bases between. This CDR3 is CASSPHRGWDTEAFF. CDR3 in DNA: TGTGCCAGCAGCCCGCATAGGGGGTGGGACACTGAAGCTTTCTTT.

The chain joins TRBV15 to TRBJ2-1; 7 bases agree with TRBD2. The CDR3 extends over 21 amino acids. Per germline, CDR1 LNHNV and CDR2 YYDKDF (reference sequence). V gave up 4 bases and J gave up 9 bases; unmatched junction bases: 30. CDR3 sequence (DNA): TGTGCCACCAGCACCTGCCGGAGGCTAGCGGAGGGTTCCCCTACACCCACTGAGCAGTTCTTC. This codes for CATSTCRRLAEGSPTPTEQFF.

The J gene is TRBJ1-1, the V gene TRBV19; no clear D gene. Trimming took 8 bases from V and 2 from J, leaving 12 bases between them. The CDR3 is made up of 13 amino acids. Germline CDR1 and CDR2: LNHDA and SQIVND (reference sequence). CDR3 protein: CASRPTFNTEAFF. As DNA, the CDR3 is TGTGCCAGTCGCCCTACTTTTAACACTGAAGCTTTCTTT.

The chain employs TRBV7-2 and TRBJ2-3; the match to TRBD2 covers 8 bases. The germline CDR1 and CDR2 sequences are SGHTA and FQGNSA. This CDR3 contains 17 residues. V lost 2 bases, J lost 2 bases, and 9 bases stayed unmatched. The CDR3 DNA reads TGTGCCAGCAGCTTACCCCCCGGGGGGGGGTACACAGATACGCAGTATTTT. Translation gives CASSLPPGGGYTDTQYF.

This chain joins TRBV19 and TRBJ1-1; D is possibly TRBD1 (5 bases). The germline CDR1 and CDR2 sequences are LNHDA and SQIVND (reference sequence). The CDR3 contains 14 residues. The V and J ends lost 3 bases and 3 bases respectively, with 11 bases between them. The CDR3 DNA reads as TGTGCCAGTAGTATCCAGGGTCTGGACACTGAAGCTTTCTTT. Translated: CASSIQGLDTEAFF.

The rearrangement joins TRBV5-1 to TRBJ1-1, with 7 bases identical to TRBD1. The trim removed 1 base at V and 10 bases at J, leaving 4 bases unmatched. This CDR3 has 12 residues. Germline CDR1 reads SGHRS; CDR2 reads YFSETQ. CDR3 bases: TGCGCCAGCAGCTTGACAGGGGACGGAGCTTTCTTT. Its protein is CASSLTGDGAFF.

The table lists this clone with a few counts. V is TRBV14 and J is TRBJ1-3; D uncertain. Germline V gives CDR1 SGHDN, CDR2 FVKESK. The CDR3 length is 13 residues. Trimming removed 3 bases from V and 0 bases from J, with 3 bases in between. The CDR3 sequence: CASSHSSGNTIYF. The CDR3 bases are TGTGCCAGCAGCCACAGCTCTGGAAACACCATATATTTT.

A single count supports this clone. The rearrangement joins TRBV29-1 to TRBJ1-1; 8 bases are a match to TRBD1. The junction had 10 bases not matched to a gene; V was cut back by 6 bases and J by 1 base. The CDR3 consists of 15 residues. Germline V lookup: CDR1 SQVTM, CDR2 ANQGSEA. This chain's CDR3 is CSVGQGPDSNTEAFF. The CDR3 DNA reads as TGCAGCGTAGGACAGGGCCCGGACTCGAACACTGAAGCTTTCTTT.

This chain connects TRBV2 to TRBJ1-3; D is ambiguous. Germline values: CDR1 SNHLY, CDR2 FYNNEI. Between the trimmed V and J ends, which lost 6 bases and 3 bases, there was a span of 9 bases. The CDR3 sequence is 13 residues long. CDR3 sequence (DNA): TGTGCCAGCAGACTCCGGGGTGGAAACACCATATATTTT. This gives the protein CASRLRGGNTIYF. Supplemented by reference TRBV2 and TRBJ1-3, the full variable domain reads EPEVTQTPSHQVTQMGQEVILRCVPISNHLYFYWYRQILGQKVEFLVSFYNNEISEKSEIFDDQFSVERPDGSNFTLKIRSTKLEDSAMYFCASRLRGGNTIYFGEGSWLTVV.

V and J are TRBV5-1 and TRBJ2-7; D might be TRBD1 (6 bases). V was cut by 0 bases and J by 5 bases, with 18 bases left in between. Germline V gives CDR1 SGHRS, CDR2 YFSETQ. The CDR3 is 16 residues long. CDR3 region: CASSLGDPRGRNEQYF. The CDR3 DNA reads as TGCGCCAGCAGCTTGGGGGATCCCAGGGGAAGGAACGAGCAGTACTTC.

The chain recombines TRBV30 with TRBJ2-3; 7 bases fit TRBD1. The ends lost 3 bases at V and 12 bases at J; junction bases unmatched: 21. This CDR3 is 16 amino acids long. Germline V gene lookup returns CDR1 GTSNPN and CDR2 SVGIG (reference sequence). The CDR3 region has the DNA TGTGCCTGGAGCCCCTCCTTACGGGACAGTGAAATATTACAGTATTTT. Protein: CAWSPSLRDSEILQYF.

The CDR3 spells CASSVDSDIPEAFF. The CDR3 nucleotides read TGTGCCAGCAGCGTAGACAGTGACATCCCGGAAGCTTTCTTT. The chain joins TRBV9 to TRBJ1-1; D ambiguous. CDR1 and CDR2 (germline): SGDLS, YYNGEE. CDR3 length: 14 residues. Trimming removed 0 bases from V and 8 bases from J, with 14 bases in between. Full variable domain (remainder filled in from reference TRBV9 and TRBJ1-1): DSGVTQTPKHLITATGQRVTLRCSPRSGDLSVYWYQQSLDQGLQFLIQYYNGEERAKGNILERFSAQQFPDLHSELNLSSLELGDSALYFCASSVDSDIPEAFFGQGTRLTVV.

This sequence joins TRBV5-1 and TRBJ2-2, with D maybe TRBD2 (6 bases). The CDR3 is 17 amino acids. From germline, CDR1 is SGHRS and CDR2 YFSETQ. With 4 bases removed from V and 1 base from J, the gap between germline ends came to 17 bases. DNA of the CDR3: TGCGCCAGCAGCCCTTCTCGACTAGAATTGAACACCGGGGAGCTGTTTTTT. This codes for CASSPSRLELNTGELFF.

The chain carries TRBV7-3 and TRBJ2-6; D may be TRBD1 (5 bases). Germline lookup yields CDR1 SGHTA and CDR2 FQGTGA. The V gene lost 4 bases and the J gene lost 0 bases, with 10 bases spanning the gap. This CDR3 region has 16 residues. The CDR3 spells CASSYTTGSGANVLTF. CDR3 coding DNA: TGTGCCAGCAGCTATACCACAGGCTCTGGGGCCAACGTCCTGACTTTC.

The chain has TRBV7-9 and TRBJ2-1; tentative D call: TRBD2 (6 bases). V was shortened by 0 bases and J by 6 bases, with 9 bases between the two germline ends. Germline V gene data show CDR1 as SEHNR and CDR2 as FQNEAQ (reference sequence). The CDR3 contains 14 residues. CDR3 DNA sequence: TGTGCCAGCAGCTTAGCGGCTAGCGTCAATGAGCAGTTCTTC. Translation gives CASSLAASVNEQFF.

This chain connects TRBV27 to TRBJ2-2; 10 positions match TRBD2. The V gene end was trimmed by 6 bases and the J gene end by 2 bases; junction bases not matched to a gene: 6. Germline CDR1 reads MNHEY; CDR2 reads SMNVEV (reference sequence). This CDR3 has 16 amino acids. CDR3 residues: CASRSWTSGNTGELFF. CDR3 DNA: TGTGCCAGCAGATCCTGGACTAGCGGAAACACCGGGGAGCTGTTTTTT.

The gene calls are TRBV28 and TRBJ1-1; TRBD1 is a possible D gene (5 bases). Germline values: CDR1 MDHEN, CDR2 SYDVKM. Between the trimmed V and J ends, which lost 1 base and 4 bases, there was a span of 10 bases. The CDR3 spans 14 residues. For the CDR3, the DNA is TGTGCCAGCAGTTTATATGTGGGGGGCACTGAAGCTTTCTTT. This translates into CASSLYVGGTEAFF. The full variable domain, with the rest looked up from reference TRBV28 and TRBJ1-1, is DVKVTQSSRYLVKRTGEKVFLECVQDMDHENMFWYRQDPGLGLRLIYFSYDVKMKEKGDIPEGYSVSREKKERFSLILESASTNQTSMYLCASSLYVGGTEAFFGQGTRLTVV.

V and J are TRBV30 and TRBJ2-1, with TRBD1 identical over 7 bases. The CDR3 loop spans 19 amino acids. Unmatched junction bases numbered 15, after V lost 1 base and J lost 0 bases. In germline, CDR1 is GTSNPN, CDR2 SVGIG (reference sequence). The CDR3 DNA follows: TGTGCCTGGAGTGAACCAAGATCCCCGACAGGGAGCTCCTACAATGAGCAGTTCTTC. Translated: CAWSEPRSPTGSSYNEQFF.

The chain joins TRBV14 to TRBJ2-7, with 12 bases that match TRBD2. J lost 0 bases, V lost 4 bases, and 4 bases had no gene match. The CDR3 length is 16 residues. The germline gives CDR1 SGHDN, CDR2 FVKESK. The chain's CDR3 is CASSPRLAGVSYEQYF. The CDR3 region has the DNA TGTGCCAGCAGCCCACGACTAGCGGGAGTCTCCTACGAGCAGTACTTC.